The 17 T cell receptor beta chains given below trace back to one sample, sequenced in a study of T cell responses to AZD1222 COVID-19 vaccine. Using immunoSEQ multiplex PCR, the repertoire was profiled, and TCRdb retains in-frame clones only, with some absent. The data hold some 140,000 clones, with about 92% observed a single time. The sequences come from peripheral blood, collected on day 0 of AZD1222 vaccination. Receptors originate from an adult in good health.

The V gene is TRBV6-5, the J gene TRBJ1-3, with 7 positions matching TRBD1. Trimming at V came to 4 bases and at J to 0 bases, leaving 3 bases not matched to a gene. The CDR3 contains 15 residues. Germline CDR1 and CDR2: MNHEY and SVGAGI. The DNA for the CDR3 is TGTGCCAGCAGTTGGGACAGCTCCTCTGGAAACACCATATATTTT. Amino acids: CASSWDSSSGNTIYF.

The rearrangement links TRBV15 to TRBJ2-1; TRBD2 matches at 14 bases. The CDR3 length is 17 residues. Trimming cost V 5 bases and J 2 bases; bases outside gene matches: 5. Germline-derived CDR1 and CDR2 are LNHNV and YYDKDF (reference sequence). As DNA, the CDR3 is TGTGCCACCAGCGCCAGACTAGCGGGAGGGCCCTACAATGAGCAGTTCTTC. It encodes CATSARLAGGPYNEQFF.

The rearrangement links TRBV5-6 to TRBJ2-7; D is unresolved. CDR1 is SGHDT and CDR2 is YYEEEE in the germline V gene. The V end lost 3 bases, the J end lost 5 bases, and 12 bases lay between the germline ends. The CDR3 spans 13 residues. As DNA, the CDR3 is TGTGCCAGCAGCTGGCAGATCGAGAACGAGCAGTACTTC. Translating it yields CASSWQIENEQYF.

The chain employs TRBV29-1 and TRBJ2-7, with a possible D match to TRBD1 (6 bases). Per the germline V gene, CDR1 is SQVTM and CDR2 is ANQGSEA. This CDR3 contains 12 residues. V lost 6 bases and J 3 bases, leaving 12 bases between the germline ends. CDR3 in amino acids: CSVGDTNYEQYF. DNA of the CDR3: TGCAGCGTGGGGGACACAAACTACGAGCAGTACTTC.

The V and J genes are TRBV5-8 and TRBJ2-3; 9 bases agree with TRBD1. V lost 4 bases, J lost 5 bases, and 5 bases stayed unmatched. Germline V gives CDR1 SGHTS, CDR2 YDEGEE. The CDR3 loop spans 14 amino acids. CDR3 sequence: CASSRTGEIDTQYF. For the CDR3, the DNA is TGTGCCAGCAGCCGGACAGGGGAGATAGATACGCAGTATTTT.

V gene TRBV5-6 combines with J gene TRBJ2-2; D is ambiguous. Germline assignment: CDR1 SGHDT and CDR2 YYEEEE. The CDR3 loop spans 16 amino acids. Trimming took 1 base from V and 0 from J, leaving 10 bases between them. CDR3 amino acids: CASSLFTLPNTGELFF. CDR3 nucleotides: TGTGCCAGCAGCTTGTTTACGCTGCCGAACACCGGGGAGCTGTTTTTT.

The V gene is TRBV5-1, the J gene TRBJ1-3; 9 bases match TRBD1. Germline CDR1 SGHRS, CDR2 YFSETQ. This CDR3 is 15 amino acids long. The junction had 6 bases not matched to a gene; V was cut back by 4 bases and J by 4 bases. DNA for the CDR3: TGCGCCAGCAGCAAAGGACAGGGGCCCGGAAACACCATATATTTT. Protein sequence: CASSKGQGPGNTIYF.

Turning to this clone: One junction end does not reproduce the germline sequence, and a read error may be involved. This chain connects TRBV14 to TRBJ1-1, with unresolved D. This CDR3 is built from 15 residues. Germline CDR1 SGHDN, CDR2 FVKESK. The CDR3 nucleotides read TGTGCCAGCAGCGAAGAACCCCAAGTAGAGACTGAAGCTTTCTTT. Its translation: CASSEEPQVETEAFF.

The CDR3 DNA reads TGTGCCAGCAGCTACGGCGGGACTAGCGGCACAGATACGCAGTATTTT. It yields the protein CASSYGGTSGTDTQYF. The chain carries TRBV2 and TRBJ2-3; 10 bases line up with TRBD2. This CDR3 is built from 16 residues. Germline CDR1 and CDR2: SNHLY and FYNNEI. Trimming at V came to 6 bases and at J to 1 base, leaving 7 bases not matched to a gene.

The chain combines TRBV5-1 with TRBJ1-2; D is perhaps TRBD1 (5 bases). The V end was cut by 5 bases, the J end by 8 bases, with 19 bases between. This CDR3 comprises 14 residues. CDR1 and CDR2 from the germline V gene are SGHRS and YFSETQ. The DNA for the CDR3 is TGCGCCAGCAGTCGGGACGGCGGCGTGGGAGGCTACACCTTC. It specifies CASSRDGGVGGYTF.

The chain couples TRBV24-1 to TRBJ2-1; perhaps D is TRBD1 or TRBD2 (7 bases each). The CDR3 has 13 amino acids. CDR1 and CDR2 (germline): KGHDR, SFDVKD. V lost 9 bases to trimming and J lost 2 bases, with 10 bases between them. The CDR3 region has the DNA TGTGCCACCGCAGGGGGGGCCTACAATGAGCAGTTCTTC. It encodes CATAGGAYNEQFF.

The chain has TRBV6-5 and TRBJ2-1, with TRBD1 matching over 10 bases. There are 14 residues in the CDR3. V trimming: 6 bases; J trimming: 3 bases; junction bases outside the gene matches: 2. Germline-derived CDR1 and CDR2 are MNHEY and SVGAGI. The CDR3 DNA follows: TGTGCCAGCAGACGGACAGGGGGCTACAATGAGCAGTTCTTC. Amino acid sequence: CASRRTGGYNEQFF.

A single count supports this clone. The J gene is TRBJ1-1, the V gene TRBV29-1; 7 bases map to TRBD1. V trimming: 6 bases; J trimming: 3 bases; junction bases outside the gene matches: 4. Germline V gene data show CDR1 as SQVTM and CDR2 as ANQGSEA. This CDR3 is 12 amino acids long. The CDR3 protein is CSVDRSDTEAFF. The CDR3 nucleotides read TGCAGCGTGGACAGGTCCGACACTGAAGCTTTCTTT.

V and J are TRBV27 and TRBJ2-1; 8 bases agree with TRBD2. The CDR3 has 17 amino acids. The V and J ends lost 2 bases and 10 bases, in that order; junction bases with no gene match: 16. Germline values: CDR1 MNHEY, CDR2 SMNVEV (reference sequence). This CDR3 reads CASSLPREGRERREQFF. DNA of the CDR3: TGTGCCAGCAGTTTACCACGGGAGGGGCGGGAGAGGCGCGAGCAGTTCTTC.

The CDR3 spells CASSDRGLAGVSGELFF. The CDR3 DNA follows: TGTGCCAGCAGTGACAGGGGACTAGCGGGAGTATCCGGGGAGCTGTTTTTT. The genes are TRBV6-1 and TRBJ2-2, with TRBD2 matching 14 bases. This CDR3 spans 17 amino acids. The germline CDR1 and CDR2 sequences are MNHNS and SASEGT. V lost 3 bases, J lost 6 bases, and 6 bases stayed unmatched.

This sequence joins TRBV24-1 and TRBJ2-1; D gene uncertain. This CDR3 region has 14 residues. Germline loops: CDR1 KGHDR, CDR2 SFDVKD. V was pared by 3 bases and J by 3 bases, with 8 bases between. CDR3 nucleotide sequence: TGTGCCACCAGTGATGTAGACGGCTACAATGAGCAGTTCTTC. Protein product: CATSDVDGYNEQFF.

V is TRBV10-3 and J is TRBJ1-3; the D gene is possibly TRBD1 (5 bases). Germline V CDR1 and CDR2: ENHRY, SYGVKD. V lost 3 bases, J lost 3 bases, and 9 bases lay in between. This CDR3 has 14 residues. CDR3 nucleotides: TGTGCCATCAGTGACTCAGGGCTTGGAAACACCATATATTTT. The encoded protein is CAISDSGLGNTIYF.